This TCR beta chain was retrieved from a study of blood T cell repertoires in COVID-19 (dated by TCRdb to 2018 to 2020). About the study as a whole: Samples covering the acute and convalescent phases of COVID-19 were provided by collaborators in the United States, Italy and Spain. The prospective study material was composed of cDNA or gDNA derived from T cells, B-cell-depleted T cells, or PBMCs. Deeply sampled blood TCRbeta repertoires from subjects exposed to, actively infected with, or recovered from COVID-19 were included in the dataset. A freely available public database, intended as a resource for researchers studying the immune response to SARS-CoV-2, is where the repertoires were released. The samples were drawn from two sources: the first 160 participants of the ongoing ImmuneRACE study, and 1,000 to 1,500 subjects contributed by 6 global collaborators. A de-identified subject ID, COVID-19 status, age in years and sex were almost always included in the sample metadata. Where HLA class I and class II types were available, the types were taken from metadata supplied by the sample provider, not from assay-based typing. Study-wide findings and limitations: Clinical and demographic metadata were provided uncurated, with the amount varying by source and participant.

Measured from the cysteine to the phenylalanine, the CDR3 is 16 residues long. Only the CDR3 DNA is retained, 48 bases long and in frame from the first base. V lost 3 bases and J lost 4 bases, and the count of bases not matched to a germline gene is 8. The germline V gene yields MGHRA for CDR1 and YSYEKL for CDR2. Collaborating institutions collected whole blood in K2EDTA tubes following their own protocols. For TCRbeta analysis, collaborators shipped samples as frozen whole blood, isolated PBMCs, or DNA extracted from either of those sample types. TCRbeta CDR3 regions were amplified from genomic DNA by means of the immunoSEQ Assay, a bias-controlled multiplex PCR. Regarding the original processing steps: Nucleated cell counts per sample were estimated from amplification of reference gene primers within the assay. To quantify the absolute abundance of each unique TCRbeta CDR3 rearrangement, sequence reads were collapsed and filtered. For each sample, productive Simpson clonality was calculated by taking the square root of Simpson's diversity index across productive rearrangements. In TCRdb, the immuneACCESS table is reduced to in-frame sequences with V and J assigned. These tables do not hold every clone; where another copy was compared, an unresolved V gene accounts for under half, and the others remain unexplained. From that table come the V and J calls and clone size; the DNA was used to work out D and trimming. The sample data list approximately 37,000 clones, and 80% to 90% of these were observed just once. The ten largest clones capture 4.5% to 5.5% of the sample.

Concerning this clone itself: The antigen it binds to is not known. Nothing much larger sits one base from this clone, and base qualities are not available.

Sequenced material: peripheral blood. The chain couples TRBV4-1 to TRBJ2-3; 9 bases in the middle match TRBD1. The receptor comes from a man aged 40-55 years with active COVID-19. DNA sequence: TGCGCCAGCAGCCAGGACCCGGGACAGGGAGCAGATACGCAGTATTTT. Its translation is CASSQDPGQGADTQYF.